These 27 T cell receptor beta chains originate from one sample sequenced in a study of cytomegalovirus exposure and HLA in healthy donors. PCR involved 60 Vbeta and 13 Jbeta primers. Sequencing was performed with immunoSEQ multiplex PCR; in TCRdb, only in-frame clones are kept and a portion is missing. Of 120,000 or so clones listed, roughly 62% were seen once; the top ten hold 1.5% to 2%. Material: PBMCs. The source is a man aged 25-45 years in good health and CMV-seropositive.

This clone was detected a few times. The J gene is TRBJ2-7, the V gene TRBV11-2; possible D gene TRBD1, 6 bases. Germline CDR1 and CDR2: SGHAT and FQNNGV. Between the trimmed V and J ends, which lost 4 bases and 13 bases, there was a span of 17 bases. The CDR3 is 12 amino acids. CDR3 loop: CASSSRTAERYF. The CDR3, as DNA: TGTGCCAGCAGCTCGAGGACAGCCGAGCGCTACTTC. Full variable domain (rest looked up from reference TRBV11-2 and TRBJ2-7): EAGVAQSPRYKIIEKRQSVAFWCNPISGHATLYWYQQILGQGPKLLIQFQNNGVVDDSQLPKDRFSAERLKGVDSTLKIQPAKLEDSAVYLCASSSRTAERYFGPGTRLTVT.

The chain carries TRBV18 and TRBJ1-1; 8 bases are a match to TRBD1. V shed 4 bases, J shed 3 bases, and the junction held 7 bases outside the gene matches. Germline assignment: CDR1 KGHSH and CDR2 LQKENI. The CDR3 is 15 amino acids. The CDR3 spells CASSQLGTGDTEAFF. As DNA, the CDR3 is TGTGCCAGCTCACAATTAGGGACAGGCGACACTGAAGCTTTCTTT. The variable domain in full, completed from reference TRBV18 and TRBJ1-1, reads NAGVMQNPRHLVRRRGQEARLRCSPMKGHSHVYWYRQLPEEGLKFMVYLQKENIIDESGMPKERFSAEFPKEGPSILRIQQVVRGDSAAYFCASSQLGTGDTEAFFGQGTRLTVV.

The chain combines TRBV7-9 with TRBJ1-1; D gene ambiguous. The CDR3 extends over 13 amino acids. Germline assignment: CDR1 SEHNR and CDR2 FQNEAQ (reference sequence). V was trimmed by 3 bases and J by 4 bases, leaving 9 bases between them. The CDR3 reads CASSFTPGTEAFF. The CDR3 nucleotides are TGTGCCAGCAGCTTCACACCGGGCACTGAAGCTTTCTTT.

The rearrangement joins TRBV5-1 to TRBJ2-7; tentatively, D is TRBD1 (6 bases). Per the germline V gene, CDR1 is SGHRS and CDR2 is YFSETQ. V lost 2 bases and J 5 bases, leaving 14 bases between the germline ends. CDR3 length: 14 residues. The CDR3 nucleotides are TGCGCCAGCAGCTTCGGGAACAGGGAGAACGAGCAGTACTTC. Translated: CASSFGNRENEQYF.

The chain joins TRBV6-6 to TRBJ1-1; D possibly corresponds to TRBD1 (5 bases). The CDR3 consists of 13 residues. Germline V gene lookup returns CDR1 MNHNY and CDR2 SVGAGI (reference sequence). V was pared by 5 bases and J by 5 bases, with 12 bases between. The CDR3 DNA reads as TGTGCCAGCAGTCCCAGGGAGGAGACTGAAGCTTTCTTT. Encoded protein: CASSPREETEAFF.

The chain is built from TRBV28 and TRBJ2-6, with TRBD2 as a possible D gene (6 bases). The CDR3 sequence is 16 residues long. Looked up from germline, CDR1 is MDHEN and CDR2 is SYDVKM. V lost 0 bases and J 4 bases, leaving 10 bases between the germline ends. The CDR3 DNA reads as TGTGCCAGCAGTTTATGGTCCGGGAGCGGGGCCAACGTCCTGACTTTC. This encodes CASSLWSGSGANVLTF.

This clone was recorded a few times. The CDR3 is CASSKAPGVSYEQYF. CDR3 coding DNA: TGTGCCAGCAGCAAAGCCCCGGGAGTCTCCTACGAGCAGTACTTC. The chain carries TRBV21-1 and TRBJ2-7; the table names TRBD2, a call not compared with the DNA. TRBV21-1 is a listed pseudogene. The CDR3 totals 15 residues.

The gene calls are TRBV9 and TRBJ1-1; the D gene is possibly TRBD1 (6 bases). Trimming left V 4 bases short and J 1 base short, with 17 bases between. CDR1 is SGDLS and CDR2 is YYNGEE in the germline V gene. This CDR3 region has 16 residues. The CDR3 reads CASSPRTAQPNTEAFF. The CDR3 coding sequence is TGTGCCAGCAGCCCGAGGACAGCCCAACCGAACACTGAAGCTTTCTTT.

The V and J genes are TRBV6-6 and TRBJ1-3; D is possibly TRBD1 (6 bases). CDR1 is MNHNY, CDR2 SVGAGI, per germline (reference sequence). This CDR3 has 12 residues. V was trimmed by 2 bases and J by 9 bases, leaving 8 bases between them. The CDR3 protein is CASSYEGGTIYF. CDR3 DNA: TGTGCCAGCAGTTACGAAGGGGGCACCATATATTTT.

J is TRBJ1-4 and V is TRBV28; D is uncertain. Germline CDR1 reads MDHEN; CDR2 reads SYDVKM. Trimming left V 11 bases short and J 3 bases short, with 10 bases between. CDR3 length: 12 residues. DNA for the CDR3: TGTGCCCTGGGGAGGGCTAATGAAAAACTGTTTTTT. This gives the protein CALGRANEKLFF.

The chain joins TRBV4-3 to TRBJ2-2, with 9 bases identical to TRBD2. V shed 3 bases, J shed 2 bases, and the junction held 4 bases outside the gene matches. From germline, CDR1 is LGHNA and CDR2 YSLEER. The CDR3 contains 16 residues. The CDR3 loop is CASSQVGLANTGELFF. CDR3 in DNA: TGCGCCAGCAGCCAGGTGGGACTAGCTAACACCGGGGAGCTGTTTTTT.

The genes are TRBV7-3 and TRBJ2-3; 9 positions match TRBD1. The CDR3 totals 15 residues. The germline V gene encodes CDR1 SGHTA and CDR2 FQGTGA. V trimming: 3 bases; J trimming: 4 bases; junction bases outside the gene matches: 5. The CDR3 sequence is CASSFRDRVPDTQYF. The CDR3 bases are TGTGCCAGCAGCTTCAGGGACAGGGTCCCAGATACGCAGTATTTT.

The gene calls are TRBV15 and TRBJ1-2; D is unclear. Germline V gene lookup returns CDR1 LNHNV and CDR2 YYDKDF (reference sequence). This CDR3 spans 15 amino acids. V was pared by 0 bases and J by 3 bases, with 11 bases between. CDR3 bases: TGTGCCACCAGCAGAGATGCCTTCGGAGACTATGGCTACACCTTC. The encoded protein is CATSRDAFGDYGYTF. Combining the CDR3 with reference TRBV15 and TRBJ1-2 gives the whole variable domain DAMVIQNPRYQVTQFGKPVTLSCSQTLNHNVMYWYQQKSSQAPKLLFHYYDKDFNNEADTPDNFQSRRPNTSFCFLDIRSPGLGDTAMYLCATSRDAFGDYGYTFGSGTRLTVV.

This clone showed up just a few times. The V gene is TRBV10-3, the J gene TRBJ2-3; a weak D match, TRBD1 (6 bases). The length of the CDR3 is 13 residues. Trimming took off 2 bases at V and 14 bases at J, with 17 bases between the two ends. Germline V gene data show CDR1 as ENHRY and CDR2 as SYGVKD. The CDR3 nucleotides are TGTGCCATCAGTGAGGCGGACAGCTCCATGTGGTATTTT. Its protein is CAISEADSSMWYF.

The chain is built from TRBV18 and TRBJ2-2; 10 bases match TRBD2. This CDR3 comprises 14 residues. V gave up 3 bases and J gave up 7 bases; unmatched junction bases: 2. CDR1 and CDR2 from the germline V gene are KGHSH and LQKENI. In DNA form, the CDR3 reads TGTGCCAGCTCACCGGCTAGCGGGAGCGGGGAGCTGTTTTTT. This gives the protein CASSPASGSGELFF. Complete variable domain (other parts from reference TRBV18 and TRBJ2-2): NAGVMQNPRHLVRRRGQEARLRCSPMKGHSHVYWYRQLPEEGLKFMVYLQKENIIDESGMPKERFSAEFPKEGPSILRIQQVVRGDSAAYFCASSPASGSGELFFGEGSRLTVL.

This chain joins TRBV10-3 and TRBJ2-7; the match to TRBD2 covers 8 bases. J gave up 2 bases and V 10 bases, and 7 bases lay outside the gene matches. In germline, CDR1 is ENHRY, CDR2 SYGVKD. The CDR3 consists of 13 residues. This CDR3 is CATAGTSTYEQYF. In DNA, the CDR3 is TGTGCCACCGCCGGGACTAGTACCTACGAGCAGTACTTC.

The chain has TRBV11-3 and TRBJ2-4, with D possibly matching TRBD2 (6 bases). The CDR3 contains 13 residues. V lost 4 bases to trimming and J lost 8 bases, with 12 bases between them. The germline CDR1 and CDR2 sequences are SGHNT and YENEEA. In nucleotides, the CDR3 is TGTGCCAGCAGCTCACCGGGGGTGGACATTCAGTACTTC. Translation gives CASSSPGVDIQYF.

The chain couples TRBV11-2 to TRBJ2-5; 7 positions match TRBD1. The CDR3 runs 15 residues. Germline CDR1 and CDR2: SGHAT and FQNNGV. The V segment lost 5 bases and the J segment 5 bases; nucleotides outside the gene matches: 11. DNA of the CDR3: TGTGCCAGCAGCCGGAATGTAGACAGGGTGGAGACCCAGTACTTC. Protein product: CASSRNVDRVETQYF.

This clone was picked up a small number of times. The rearrangement links TRBV5-1 to TRBJ1-4; 8 bases are a match to TRBD1. Germline loops: CDR1 SGHRS, CDR2 YFSETQ. J gave up 4 bases and V 4 bases, and 9 bases lay outside the gene matches. This CDR3 is 16 amino acids long. CDR3 region: CASSDNPGQDNEKLFF. Here the CDR3 DNA reads TGCGCCAGCAGCGATAATCCGGGACAGGATAATGAAAAACTGTTTTTT.

CDR3 DNA: TGTGCCAGCAGCTTGGGACTGATATCCTACGAGCAGTACTTC. Protein: CASSLGLISYEQYF. The J gene is TRBJ2-7, the V gene TRBV5-6; D unresolved. The CDR3 consists of 14 residues. CDR1 and CDR2 from the germline V gene are SGHDT and YYEEEE. The germline V and J ends were trimmed by 0 bases and 1 base, with 8 bases remaining between them. Together with reference TRBV5-6 and TRBJ2-7, the CDR3 gives the full variable domain: DAGVTQSPTHLIKTRGQQVTLRCSPKSGHDTVSWYQQALGQGPQFIFQYYEEEERQRGNFPDRFSGHQFPNYSSELNVNALLLGDSALYLCASSLGLISYEQYFGPGTRLTVT.

The chain uses TRBV12-5 and TRBJ2-3; D call uncertain. Trimming stripped 2 bases from V and 4 bases from J, with 7 bases between. This CDR3 contains 13 residues. Germline lookup yields CDR1 LGHNT and CDR2 FRNRAP. The CDR3 sequence is CASGLTHADTQYF. The CDR3 nucleotides read TGTGCTAGTGGTTTGACACATGCAGATACGCAGTATTTT.

The chain carries TRBV5-1 and TRBJ2-1, with TRBD1 as a possible D gene (5 bases). CDR3 length: 16 residues. The germline V gene encodes CDR1 SGHRS and CDR2 YFSETQ. Trimming left V 7 bases short and J 2 bases short, with 19 bases between. This CDR3 reads CASAKGPTDTYNEQFF. CDR3 bases: TGCGCCAGCGCGAAGGGGCCAACTGATACCTACAATGAGCAGTTCTTC.

The J gene is TRBJ2-2, the V gene TRBV28, with 8 bases identical to TRBD2. Germline V gene data show CDR1 as MDHEN and CDR2 as SYDVKM. Trimming at V came to 7 bases and at J to 6 bases, leaving 7 bases not matched to a gene. The CDR3 is made up of 14 amino acids. The CDR3 sequence: CASISPGGPGELFF. CDR3 coding DNA: TGTGCCAGCATCTCACCGGGAGGGCCCGGGGAGCTGTTTTTT.

This clone occurred once. The chain joins TRBV2 to TRBJ2-1; D gene unclear. Germline CDR1 SNHLY, CDR2 FYNNEI. Trimming stripped 6 bases from V and 0 bases from J, with 6 bases between. The CDR3 totals 13 residues. CDR3 loop: CASSWLSYNEQFF. The CDR3 DNA reads as TGTGCCAGCAGCTGGCTCTCCTACAATGAGCAGTTCTTC.

The chain employs TRBV27 and TRBJ2-7; possible D gene TRBD1, 6 bases. Germline V lookup: CDR1 MNHEY, CDR2 SMNVEV (reference sequence). The CDR3 runs 14 residues. Between the trimmed V and J ends, which lost 3 bases and 4 bases, there was a span of 13 bases. The CDR3 loop is CASSFSGAQYEQYF. CDR3 nucleotide sequence: TGTGCCAGCAGTTTTTCAGGGGCTCAGTACGAGCAGTACTTC.

V is TRBV29-1 and J is TRBJ1-4; 9 nucleotides align to TRBD1. The J segment lost 7 bases and the V segment lost 6 bases, leaving 15 bases of the junction unmatched. Germline CDR1 SQVTM, CDR2 ANQGSEA. The CDR3 extends over 16 amino acids. The CDR3 is CSVMRELGQGFEKLFF. The CDR3 DNA follows: TGCAGCGTGATGCGCGAGTTAGGACAGGGGTTTGAAAAACTGTTTTTT. Supplemented by reference TRBV29-1 and TRBJ1-4, the full variable domain reads SAVISQKPSRDICQRGTSLTIQCQVDSQVTMMFWYRQQPGQSLTLIATANQGSEATYESGFVIDKFPISRPNLTFSTLTVSNMSPEDSSIYLCSVMRELGQGFEKLFFGSGTQLSVL.

The rearrangement uses TRBV7-9 and TRBJ2-7; a weak D match, TRBD2 (6 bases). The CDR3 sequence is 16 residues long. V lost 2 bases and J lost 0, with 14 bases in between. Germline values: CDR1 SEHNR, CDR2 FQNEAQ (reference sequence). This CDR3 reads CASSLILAGSSYEQYF. DNA of the CDR3: TGTGCCAGCAGCTTAATCCTAGCCGGGAGCTCCTACGAGCAGTACTTC.